The 23 T cell receptor beta chains reported below all come from one sample, sequenced in a study of T cell repertoires in cytomegalovirus infection. TCRdb processed the reads anew with MiXCR; each CDR3 protein has one entry. Counted here are a few hundred thousand distinct CDR3 sequences, 30% to 40% occurring once; the ten biggest clones make up roughly 17%. These TCRs' antigens remain unknown. The input for sequencing was cultured PBMCs, taken from culture after CMV antigen stimulation. These receptors all come from a human donor in good health (CMV status not recorded). Some clones in this sample may be carry-over from other donors' samples.

This clonotype was counted a few times. The genes are TRBV18 and TRBJ1-2; 8 nucleotides line up with TRBD1. The CDR3 extends over 14 amino acids. The germline V gene encodes CDR1 KGHSH and CDR2 LQKENI. Trimming at V came to 4 bases and at J to 4 bases, leaving 5 bases not matched to a gene. In nucleotides, the CDR3 is TGTGCCAGCTCACTACCACAGGGGGGCTATGGCTACACCTTC. Its protein product is CASSLPQGGYGYTF.

This clonotype was counted many times. The chain employs TRBV7-2 and TRBJ1-5; D is perhaps TRBD1 (6 bases). Germline V gene sequence: CDR1 SGHTA, CDR2 FQGNSA. V was trimmed by 2 bases and J by 0 bases, leaving 8 bases between them. The CDR3 length is 15 residues. CDR3 protein: CASSLRQDSNQPQHF. The CDR3 region has the DNA TGTGCCAGCAGCTTAAGACAGGATAGCAATCAGCCCCAGCATTTT.

This clonotype was found a few times. This chain uses TRBV19 with TRBJ2-7; TRBD1 aligns across 7 bases. CDR3 length: 14 residues. Looked up from germline, CDR1 is LNHDA and CDR2 is SQIVND (reference sequence). V lost 5 bases, J lost 5 bases, and 9 bases stayed unmatched. CDR3 amino acids: CASSPTATGNEQYV. The CDR3 coding sequence is TGTGCCAGTAGTCCGACCGCGACAGGGAACGAGCAGTACGTC.

V and J are TRBV28 and TRBJ1-2, with D possibly TRBD1 on 6 matching bases. V gave up 10 bases and J gave up 0 bases, with 15 bases separating them. Germline V gene lookup returns CDR1 MDHEN and CDR2 SYDVKM. This CDR3 spans 14 amino acids. CDR3 in amino acids: CAILAGATNYGYTF. DNA of the CDR3: TGTGCCATACTAGCGGGGGCGACTAACTATGGCTACACCTTC.

In its sample, this clonotype was seen a few times. The rearrangement links TRBV7-2 to TRBJ2-5; 7 nucleotides agree with TRBD2. The CDR3 spans 14 residues. Germline V lookup: CDR1 SGHTA, CDR2 FQGNSA. Trimming took 5 bases from V and 1 from J; bases not matched to a gene: 4. The CDR3 here is CASSREVLQETQYF. CDR3 DNA sequence: TGTGCCAGCAGCCGGGAGGTGCTCCAAGAGACCCAGTACTTC.

This sequence joins TRBV15 and TRBJ2-7; 13 nucleotides line up with TRBD2. J lost 3 bases, V lost 0 bases, and 5 bases had no gene match. From germline, CDR1 is LNHNV and CDR2 YYDKDF (reference sequence). CDR3 length: 17 residues. CDR3 loop: CATSRDNGLAGVYEQYV. Written as DNA, the CDR3 is TGTGCCACCAGCAGAGATAATGGACTAGCGGGAGTCTACGAGCAGTACGTC.

This chain joins TRBV30 and TRBJ1-5, with D hard to call. Trimming cost V 5 bases and J 1 base, with 15 bases left between them. CDR1 is GTSNPN and CDR2 is SVGIG in the germline V gene (reference sequence). The CDR3 totals 15 residues. In DNA form, the CDR3 reads TGTGCCTGGGATATCAGTGGTTTGAGCAATCAGCCCCAGCATTTT. Protein product: CAWDISGLSNQPQHF.

The V and J genes are TRBV6-5 and TRBJ2-5; TRBD2 aligns across 10 bases. The CDR3 runs to 15 residues. The V gene end was trimmed by 5 bases and the J gene end by 1 base; junction bases not matched to a gene: 4. The germline CDR1 and CDR2 sequences are MNHEY and SVGAGI. CDR3 DNA: TGTGCCAGCAGTCTAGCGGGAGTTACCCAAGAGACCCAGTACTTC. This translates into CASSLAGVTQETQYF.

The chain uses TRBV14 and TRBJ2-2; 8 bases align to TRBD1. The V segment lost 1 base and the J segment 6 bases; nucleotides outside the gene matches: 10. This CDR3 has 17 amino acids. Germline V lookup: CDR1 SGHDN, CDR2 FVKESK. The CDR3 protein is CASSQARQGMEAGELFF. In DNA, the CDR3 is TGTGCCAGCAGCCAAGCCAGACAGGGGATGGAAGCCGGGGAGCTGTTTTTT.

This chain links TRBV10-3 with TRBJ1-1, with 7 bases fitting TRBD1. Germline V gene data show CDR1 as ENHRY and CDR2 as SYGVKD. V trimming: 3 bases; J trimming: 1 base; junction bases outside the gene matches: 2. The length of the CDR3 is 14 residues. CDR3 in amino acids: CAISDQGENTEAFF. For the CDR3, the DNA is TGTGCCATCAGTGACCAGGGGGAGAACACTGAAGCTTTCTTT.

The chain has TRBV29-1 and TRBJ2-7; TRBD2 is a possible D gene (5 bases). Trimming removed 3 bases at V and 6 bases at J, with 21 bases between. The CDR3 covers 15 residues. The germline gives CDR1 SQVTM, CDR2 ANQGSEA. The DNA for the CDR3 is TGCAGCGTTGAGCCTACTTGTGTGTGGGAGAGCGAGCAGTACGTC. This gives the protein CSVEPTCVWESEQYV.

To note about this clonotype: Germline and junction disagree at one end, which may indicate a read error. This sequence joins TRBV28 and TRBJ2-2; TRBD1 matches at 7 bases. This CDR3 contains 15 residues. Per germline, CDR1 MDHEN and CDR2 SYDVKM. CDR3 nucleotide sequence: TGCGCCAGCAGTGTTGACAGGGATAGCACCGGGGAGCTGTTTTTT. It specifies CASSVDRDSTGELFF.

In this sample, this clonotype turned up a few times. The rearrangement links TRBV7-9 to TRBJ1-1; 7 positions agree with TRBD1. The germline gives CDR1 SEHNR, CDR2 FQNEAQ (reference sequence). The CDR3 consists of 16 residues. Trimming at V came to 5 bases and at J to 4 bases, leaving 13 bases not matched to a gene. The DNA for the CDR3 is TGTGCCAGCAGCCCTGGGGGTACAGGGGCAGGCACTGAAGCTTTCTTT. This translates into CASSPGGTGAGTEAFF.

This clonotype was counted ten times or more. V usage is TRBV7-2 and J usage is TRBJ1-5; D gene ambiguous. The CDR3 loop spans 13 amino acids. Germline CDR1 is SGHTA and CDR2 is FQGNSA. Trimming pared 3 bases from V and 4 bases from J, leaving 7 bases between. The CDR3 DNA reads as TGTGCCAGCAGCTTCCTTGAAAATCAGCCCCAGCATTTT. Translating gives CASSFLENQPQHF.

This chain uses TRBV24-1 with TRBJ1-2; 7 positions match TRBD1. CDR1 is KGHDR, CDR2 SFDVKD, per germline. The CDR3 is made up of 13 amino acids. The V segment lost 4 bases and the J segment 6 bases; nucleotides outside the gene matches: 4. The CDR3 bases are TGTGCCACCAGTGAACATACAGGGGATGGCTACACCTTC. This gives the protein CATSEHTGDGYTF.

The V and J genes are TRBV4-1 and TRBJ1-2; D gene uncertain. CDR1 is MGHRA, CDR2 YSYEKL, per germline. The CDR3 covers 15 residues. The V and J ends lost 0 bases and 3 bases respectively, with 11 bases between them. The CDR3 sequence is CASSQDLGVDYGYTF. CDR3 DNA sequence: TGCGCCAGCAGCCAAGATCTAGGTGTGGACTATGGCTACACCTTC.

This clonotype was picked up many times. The rearrangement joins TRBV2 to TRBJ2-6, with D uncertain. CDR1 SNHLY and CDR2 FYNNEI come from the germline V gene. The CDR3 runs 15 residues. V gave up 4 bases and J gave up 1 base, with 8 bases separating them. CDR3 amino acids: CASSVGPSGANVLTF. The CDR3 nucleotides read TGTGCCAGCAGTGTTGGGCCATCTGGGGCCAACGTCCTGACTTTC. Complete variable domain (other parts from reference TRBV2 and TRBJ2-6): EPEVTQTPSHQVTQMGQEVILRCVPISNHLYFYWYRQILGQKVEFLVSFYNNEISEKSEIFDDQFSVERPDGSNFTLKIRSTKLEDSAMYFCASSVGPSGANVLTFGAGSRLTVL.

The chain combines TRBV11-2 with TRBJ2-5; TRBD2 matches 7 bases. The CDR3 is made up of 16 amino acids. CDR1 and CDR2 (germline): SGHAT, FQNNGV. The CDR3 bases are TGTGCGTCCTCGTCAGTAGCGGAGCGGGGTTGGGAGACCCAGTACTTC. Translating it yields CASSSVAERGWETQYF.

This chain joins TRBV4-1 and TRBJ2-3, with unresolved D. V shed 1 base and J shed 0 bases, with 8 bases lying between them. CDR1 and CDR2 (germline): MGHRA, YSYEKL. The CDR3 runs to 15 residues. The CDR3: CASSQGFSSTDTQYF. DNA for the CDR3: TGCGCCAGCAGCCAAGGCTTTTCTAGCACAGATACGCAGTATTTT.

V gene TRBV6-1 combines with J gene TRBJ2-7, with 8 bases that match TRBD2. Trimming cost V 2 bases and J 4 bases; bases outside gene matches: 7. The CDR3 spans 15 residues. Looked up from germline, CDR1 is MNHNS and CDR2 is SASEGT. The CDR3, as DNA: TGTGCCAGCAGTGAAAGCCGGGAGGGCCGGTACGAGCAGTACTTC. This gives the protein CASSESREGRYEQYF.

This chain connects TRBV2 to TRBJ2-1; TRBD2 aligns across 7 bases. This CDR3 contains 19 residues. Germline V gives CDR1 SNHLY, CDR2 FYNNEI. J lost 0 bases, V lost 6 bases, and 17 bases had no gene match. CDR3 loop: CASRPGLVSNSGSYNEQFF. The DNA of the CDR3 is TGTGCCAGCAGACCCGGACTAGTATCAAACTCGGGCTCCTACAATGAGCAGTTCTTC.

The rearrangement links TRBV7-2 to TRBJ2-1, with TRBD2 matching 11 bases. The CDR3 is 15 residues long. With 5 bases clipped from V and 9 bases from J, the junction kept 9 bases outside the gene matches. Looked up from germline, CDR1 is SGHTA and CDR2 is FQGNSA. The CDR3 nucleotides read TGTGCCAGCAGCCTAATAGCGGGAGGGTCGATTGAGCAGTTCTTC. Amino acids: CASSLIAGGSIEQFF.

This clonotype was seen a handful of times. V gene TRBV7-2 combines with J gene TRBJ1-2; 8 bases are shared with TRBD1. The ends lost 5 bases at V and 0 bases at J; junction bases unmatched: 5. CDR3 length equals 15 residues. From germline, CDR1 is SGHTA and CDR2 FQGNSA. The CDR3 here is CASSETGATNYGYTF. The CDR3 DNA reads TGTGCCAGCAGCGAGACAGGGGCGACTAACTATGGCTACACCTTC.